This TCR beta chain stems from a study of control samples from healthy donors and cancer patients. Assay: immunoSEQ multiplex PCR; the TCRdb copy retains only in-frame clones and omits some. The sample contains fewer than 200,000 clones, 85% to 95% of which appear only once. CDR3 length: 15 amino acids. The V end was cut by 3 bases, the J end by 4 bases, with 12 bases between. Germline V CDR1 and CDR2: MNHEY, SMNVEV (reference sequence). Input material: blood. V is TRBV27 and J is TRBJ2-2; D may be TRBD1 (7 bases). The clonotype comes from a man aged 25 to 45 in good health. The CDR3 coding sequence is TGTGCCAGCAGTTTGGAGGGGGCGCTCACCGGGGAGCTGTTTTTT. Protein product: CASSLEGALTGELFF.